This T cell receptor beta chain was identified in a study of cytomegalovirus exposure and HLA in healthy donors. Study as a whole: HLA-typed donors were the source of tens of millions of unique TCRs held in an early data release.

It was with 60 Vbeta and 13 Jbeta primers that the PCR ran. Produced via immunoSEQ multiplex PCR; TCRdb's table is partial and in-frame only. The repertoire has 160,000 or so clones, around nine tenths of them found once; the top ten carry approximately 0.85%. V lost 7 bases and J 4 bases, leaving 20 bases between the germline ends. The germline V gene has CDR1 SNHLY and CDR2 FYNNEI. The CDR3 has 16 amino acids. This sequence was found in a woman in her thirties in good health and CMV-seronegative. The material sequenced was PBMCs. The chain employs TRBV2 and TRBJ2-1; D remains ambiguous. CDR3 coding DNA: TGTGCCAGCACTCCAGAGGCCTACCGATCTTACAATGAGCAGTTCTTC. It translates to CASTPEAYRSYNEQFF.